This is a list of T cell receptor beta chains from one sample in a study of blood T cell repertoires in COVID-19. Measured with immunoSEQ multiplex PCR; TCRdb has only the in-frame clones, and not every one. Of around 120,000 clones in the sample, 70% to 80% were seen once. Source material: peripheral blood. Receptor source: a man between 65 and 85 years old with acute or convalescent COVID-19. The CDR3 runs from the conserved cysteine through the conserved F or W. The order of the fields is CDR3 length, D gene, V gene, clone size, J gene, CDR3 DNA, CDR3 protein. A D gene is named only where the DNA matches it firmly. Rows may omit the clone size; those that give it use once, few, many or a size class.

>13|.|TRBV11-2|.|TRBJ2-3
TGTGCCAGCAGCTTATTAGCGGCTCATACGCAGTATTTT
CASSLLAAHTQYF
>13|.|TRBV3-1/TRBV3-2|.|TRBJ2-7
TGTGCCAGCAGGGATGATTGGGGGCCCGAGCAGTACTTC
CASRDDWGPEQYF
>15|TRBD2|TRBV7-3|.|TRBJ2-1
TGTGCCAGCAGCCTCCCCGGGGGGGGATACAATGAGCAGTTCTTC
CASSLPGGGYNEQFF
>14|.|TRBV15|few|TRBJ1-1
TGTGCCACCAGCAGAACTGGGAGGGACACTGAAGCTTTCTTT
CATSRTGRDTEAFF
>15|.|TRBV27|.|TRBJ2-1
TGTGCCAGCAGTTTTGAGCGGACCTCCTACAATGAGCAGTTCTTC
CASSFERTSYNEQFF
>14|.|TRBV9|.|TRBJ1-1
TGTGCCAGCAGCCCGAGGGTACTGAACACTGAAGCTTTCTTT
CASSPRVLNTEAFF
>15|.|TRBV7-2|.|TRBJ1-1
TGTGCCAGCAGCTTAGATGCAGGGGCGAACACTGAAGCTTTCTTT
CASSLDAGANTEAFF
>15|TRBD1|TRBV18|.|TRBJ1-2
TGTGCCAGCTCACCCGGTACAGGGGCGGACTATGGCTACACCTTC
CASSPGTGADYGYTF
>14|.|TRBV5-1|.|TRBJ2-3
TGCGCCAGCAGGAAGACAGCTAGCACAGATACGCAGTATTTT
CASRKTASTDTQYF
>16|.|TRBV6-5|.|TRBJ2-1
TGTGCCAGCAGTTACTCAGAGCTACCCTCCTACAATGAGCAGTTCTTC
CASSYSELPSYNEQFF
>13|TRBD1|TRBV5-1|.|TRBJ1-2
TGCGCCAGCAGCTCACAGGGGGTTTATGGCTACACCTTC
CASSSQGVYGYTF
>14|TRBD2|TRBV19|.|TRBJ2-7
TGTGCCAGTAGTATTAGAAGCGGGGGGATCGAGCAGTACTTC
CASSIRSGGIEQYF
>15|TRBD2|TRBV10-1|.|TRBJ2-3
TGCGCCAGCAAACTAGCGGGAGGCCGGGGGGATACGCAGTATTTT
CASKLAGGRGDTQYF
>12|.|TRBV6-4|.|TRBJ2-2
TGTGCCAGCGGGGCAAACACCGGGGAGCTGTTTTTT
CASGANTGELFF
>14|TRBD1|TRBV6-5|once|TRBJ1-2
TGTGCCAGCAGCAAACGGGACAGGGACAATGGCTACACCTTC
CASSKRDRDNGYTF
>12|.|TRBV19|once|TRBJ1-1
TGTGCCAGTAGTATGTGGGAGACTGAAGCTTTCTTT
CASSMWETEAFF
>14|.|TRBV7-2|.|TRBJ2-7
TGTGCCAGCAGCTTAACCTCGGCGGTAACCGAGCAGTACTTC
CASSLTSAVTEQYF
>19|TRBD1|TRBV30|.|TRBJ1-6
TGTGCCTGGAGTGTCGACCGGTCAGGGGGTAGCTCCTATAATTCACCCCTCCACTTT
CAWSVDRSGGSSYNSPLHF
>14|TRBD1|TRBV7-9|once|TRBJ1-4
TGTGCCAGCAGCACGGGACAGGGAGGCGAAAAACTGTTTTTT
CASSTGQGGEKLFF
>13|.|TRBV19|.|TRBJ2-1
TGTGCCAGTAAGACAGCAGTTCTCAATGAGCAGTTCTTC
CASKTAVLNEQFF
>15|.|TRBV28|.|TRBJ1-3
TGTGCCAGCAGTTTACCCACATTTACTGGAAACACCATATATTTT
CASSLPTFTGNTIYF
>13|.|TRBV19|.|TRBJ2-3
TGTGCCAGTAAGGACAAGAGCCCAGATACGCAGTATTTT
CASKDKSPDTQYF
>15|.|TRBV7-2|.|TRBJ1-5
TGTGCCAGCAGCTTAGAATTCGGTTTCAATCAGCCCCAGCATTTT
CASSLEFGFNQPQHF
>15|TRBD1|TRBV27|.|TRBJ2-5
TGTGCCAGCAGCCCTTGGGGACAGGGAGGGGAGACCCAGTACTTC
CASSPWGQGGETQYF
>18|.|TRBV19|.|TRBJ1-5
TGTGCCAGTCGGCCCCGAACCGGGAGCACCCCCGGAGATCAGCCCCAGCATTTT
CASRPRTGSTPGDQPQHF
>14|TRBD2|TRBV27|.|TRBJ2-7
TGTGCCAGCAGTCAGACTAGCGGTATTTACGAGCAGTACTTC
CASSQTSGIYEQYF
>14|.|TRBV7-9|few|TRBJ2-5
TGTGCCAGCAGCTTAGGTAGCAGTCTGGAGACCCAGTACTTC
CASSLGSSLETQYF
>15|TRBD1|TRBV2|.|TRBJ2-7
TGTGCCAGCAGTGCGGGACAGGGAAGGGGCTACGAGCAGTACTTC
CASSAGQGRGYEQYF
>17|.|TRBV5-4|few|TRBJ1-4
TGTGCCAGCAGCTTGGGTCCGGGGGGCGGCTCTAATGAAAAACTGTTTTTT
CASSLGPGGGSNEKLFF
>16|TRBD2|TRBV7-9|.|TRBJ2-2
TGTGCCAGCAGCCAATCCGGGACTAGCGGCACCGGGGAGCTGTTTTTT
CASSQSGTSGTGELFF
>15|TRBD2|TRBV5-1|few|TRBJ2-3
TGCGCCAGCAGTTTTAGCGGGAGGAGCACAGATACGCAGTATTTT
CASSFSGRSTDTQYF
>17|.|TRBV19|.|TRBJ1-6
TGTGCCAGTAGTAGACAAACAGGGAGCTCCTATAATTCACCCCTCCACTTT
CASSRQTGSSYNSPLHF
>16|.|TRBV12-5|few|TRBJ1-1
TGTGCTAGTCGCTTCCAGGGGTCCAAAAGAAACACTGAAGCTTTCTTT
CASRFQGSKRNTEAFF
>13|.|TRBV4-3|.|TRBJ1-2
TGCGCCAGCAGCCAAGAGTACAGGGCTGGCTACACCTTC
CASSQEYRAGYTF
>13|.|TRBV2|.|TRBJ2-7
TGTGCCAGCAGTGTTTTCCAGACCTACGAGCAGTACTTC
CASSVFQTYEQYF
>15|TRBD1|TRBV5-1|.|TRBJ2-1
TGCGCCAGCAGTCCGGGACAGGGGGCTCTTAATGAGCAGTTCTTC
CASSPGQGALNEQFF
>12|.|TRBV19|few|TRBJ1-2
TGTGCCAGTAGCCGGGACAAATATGGCTACACCTTC
CASSRDKYGYTF
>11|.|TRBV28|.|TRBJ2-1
TGTGCCAGCAGTTTTGGGAGCCTCCCGTTCTTC
CASSFGSLPFF
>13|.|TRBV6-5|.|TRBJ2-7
TGTGCCAGCAGTTATGCTATGTCTAGCGAGCAGTACTTC
CASSYAMSSEQYF
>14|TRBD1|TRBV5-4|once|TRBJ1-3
TGTGCCAGCAGCGCGGACAGGGCAGGAAACACCATATATTTT
CASSADRAGNTIYF
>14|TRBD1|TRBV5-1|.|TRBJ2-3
TGCGCCAGCAGCCTAGGACAGGTAGGCGATACGCAGTATTTT
CASSLGQVGDTQYF
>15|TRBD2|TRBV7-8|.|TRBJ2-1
TGTGCCAGCAGCCTCTCGCTGCTAGCGGGAGGGTGGCAGTTCTTC
CASSLSLLAGGWQFF
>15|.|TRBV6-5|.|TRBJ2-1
TGTGCCAGCAGCCGACAGTTTAGCTCCTACAATGAGCAGTTCTTC
CASSRQFSSYNEQFF
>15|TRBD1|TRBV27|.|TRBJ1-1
TGTGCCAGCAGTGACAGGGGGCCTATGAACACTGAAGCTTTCTTT
CASSDRGPMNTEAFF
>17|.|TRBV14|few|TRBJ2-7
TGTGCCAGCAGCCAAGATTCAACAGGGACGGTCCCCTACGAGCAGTACTTC
CASSQDSTGTVPYEQYF
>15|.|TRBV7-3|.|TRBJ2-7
TGTGCCAGCAGTATGTCTGGGAGCCTCTCCTACGAGCAGTACTTC
CASSMSGSLSYEQYF
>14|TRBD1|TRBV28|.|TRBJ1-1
TGTGCCAGCAGTTCCGGACAGGGGAGCACTGAAGCTTTCTTT
CASSSGQGSTEAFF
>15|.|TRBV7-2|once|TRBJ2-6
TGTGCCAGCAGCTTAGCTCCCTTCGGGGCCAACGTCCTGACTTTC
CASSLAPFGANVLTF
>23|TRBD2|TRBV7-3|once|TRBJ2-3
TGTGCCAGCAGCTTAAGAATTCCAGGGACTAGCGGGAGGAACCCCACTAGCACAGATACGCAGTATTTT
CASSLRIPGTSGRNPTSTDTQYF
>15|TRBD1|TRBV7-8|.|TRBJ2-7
TGTGCCAGCAGCGAAACACAGGGGTTCGCATACGAGCAGTACTTC
CASSETQGFAYEQYF
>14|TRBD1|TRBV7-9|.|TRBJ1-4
TGTGCCAGCAGCTTGGGACAGGGTAATGAAAAACTGTTTTTT
CASSLGQGNEKLFF
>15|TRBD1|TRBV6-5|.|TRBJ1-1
TGTGCCAGCAGCAGAAACACCGGGACAGGCGAGAAAGCTTTCTTT
CASSRNTGTGEKAFF
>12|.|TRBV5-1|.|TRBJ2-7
TGCGCCAGCAGGCCGGACTTTCAGGAGCAGTACTTC
CASRPDFQEQYF
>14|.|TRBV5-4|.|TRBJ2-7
TGTGCCAGCAGCTTGGATACTAGTACCTACGAGCAGTACTTC
CASSLDTSTYEQYF
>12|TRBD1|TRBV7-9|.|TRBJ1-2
TGTGCCAGCAGCCTACAGGGGGAGGGCTACACCTTC
CASSLQGEGYTF
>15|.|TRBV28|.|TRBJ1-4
TGTGCCAGCAGTTTCTCCGGGGGGGCTAATGAAAAACTGTTTTTT
CASSFSGGANEKLFF
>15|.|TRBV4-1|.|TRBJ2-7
TGCGCCAGCAGCCAAGGGGGGGGCTTCCCTTACGAGCAGTACTTC
CASSQGGGFPYEQYF